This TCR beta chain was identified during a study of cytomegalovirus exposure and HLA in healthy donors. Points from the study as a whole: TCR beta V- and J-gene trimming was later associated with a missense DCLRE1C variant.

This clone was counted only a few times. The antigen remains undetermined. PCR employed 60 Vbeta and 13 Jbeta primers. Authors' data handling: A follow-up analysis tallied tens of millions of unique TCR beta chains, roughly 11 million shared. The data were produced by immunoSEQ multiplex PCR, yet TCRdb's version contains in-frame clones alone and is incomplete. V and J calls and clone size come straight from that table; D and trimming were deduced from the DNA. Here the sample spans around 160,000 clones, approximately 80% being singletons. The CDR3 is 10 amino acids. Germline V CDR1 and CDR2: WSHSY, SAAADI. V was clipped by 10 bases and J by 7 bases, with 11 bases between them.

The material sequenced was PBMCs. The clonotype originates from a male donor in good health and CMV-seropositive. The chain employs TRBV10-2 and TRBJ2-7; unclear D gene. CDR3: CATLLEEQYF. CDR3 DNA sequence: TGCGCCACTTTATTGGAGGAGCAGTACTTC.